These T cell receptor beta chains were read from a single sample in a study of cytomegalovirus exposure and HLA in healthy donors. The assay was immunoSEQ multiplex PCR, and TCRdb's table has in-frame clones only and misses some. In the table there are 120,000 or so clones, 81% of which are singletons. Input material: PBMCs. The receptors here all came from a young man in good health and CMV-seronegative. CDR3s leave out the opening cysteine and the closing phenylalanine or tryptophan. The D gene is left open where the match is weak.

d_gene | j_gene | v_gene | CDR3aa
TRBD1 | TRBJ1-2 | TRBV5-1 | ASSGTGGGFGGYT
TRBD1 | TRBJ1-1 | TRBV5-1 | ASSRQGADTEAF
- | TRBJ2-3 | TRBV11-2 | ASSLLRGTDTQY
TRBD1 | TRBJ1-1 | TRBV5-6 | ASSSPPGQGGAF
- | TRBJ2-1 | TRBV5-4 | ASSPQGGTQILSYNEQF
- | TRBJ1-5 | TRBV28 | ASSLERRHSNQPQH
- | TRBJ1-1 | TRBV6-1 | ASNRERVQGTEAF
- | TRBJ2-7 | TRBV4-3 | ASSQDTSGGTEQY
- | TRBJ2-5 | TRBV23-1 | ASTSAGNQETQY
TRBD1 | TRBJ2-7 | TRBV5-1 | ASSPRPGGGYEQY
TRBD2 | TRBJ2-1 | TRBV29-1 | SGGLADYNEQF
- | TRBJ1-1 | TRBV5-4 | ASTSNWNTEAF
- | TRBJ2-7 | TRBV5-1 | ASSLPNLGTEGGDEQY
TRBD1 | TRBJ2-1 | TRBV2 | ASSETRDRGF
TRBD1 | TRBJ2-7 | TRBV2 | ASGTEYEQY
- | TRBJ1-2 | TRBV10-3 | AISETPGSTAGGYT
- | TRBJ2-7 | TRBV2 | ASSGQGLEQY
TRBD1 | TRBJ1-1 | TRBV11-2 | ASSSTGVKAF
- | TRBJ1-2 | TRBV6-5 | ASRPDSPHRGYT
- | TRBJ1-4 | TRBV7-9 | SSRSFNEKLF
- | TRBJ2-5 | TRBV27 | ASSWSGVQETQY
- | TRBJ1-5 | TRBV11-2 | ASSLQGKSNQPQH
- | TRBJ2-5 | TRBV2 | ASSIQGAPETQY